Described below is a single T cell receptor (beta chain) sequence and its context. Its antigen is currently unknown. Unmatched junction bases numbered 7, after V lost 7 bases and J lost 5 bases. The CDR3 contains 14 residues. The record originates from a study of T cell repertoires in cytomegalovirus infection. The wider study: In the study, CMV epitopes included recently identified HLA-C-restricted and well-studied HLA-B-restricted ones.

Broader study findings: The cumulative frequency of public TCR beta families identified carriers of CMV plus the relevant HLA.

TCRdb recomputed calls from the reads with MiXCR, one row per CDR3 protein. The repertoire holds about 740,000 distinct CDR3 sequences, with about 30% as singletons. The clonotype comes from a human donor in good health (CMV status not recorded). Some clones in this sample may be carry-over from other donors' samples. The V call is TRBV12-3 or TRBV12-4, the J call TRBJ2-1; 8 nucleotides line up with TRBD2. The material sequenced was cultured PBMCs, taken from culture after CMV antigen stimulation. CDR3 bases: TGTGCCAGCACCCCCACAGCGGGAGACAATGAGCAGTTCTTC. Translation: CASTPTAGDNEQFF.